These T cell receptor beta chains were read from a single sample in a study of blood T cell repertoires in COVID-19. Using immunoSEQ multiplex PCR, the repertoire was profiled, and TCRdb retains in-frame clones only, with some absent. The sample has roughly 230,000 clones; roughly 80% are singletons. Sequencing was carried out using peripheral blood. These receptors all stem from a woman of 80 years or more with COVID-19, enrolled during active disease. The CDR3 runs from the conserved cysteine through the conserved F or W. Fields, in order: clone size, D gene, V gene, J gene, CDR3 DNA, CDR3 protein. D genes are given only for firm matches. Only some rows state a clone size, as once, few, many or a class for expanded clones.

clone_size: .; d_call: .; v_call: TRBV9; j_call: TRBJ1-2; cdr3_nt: TGTGCCAGCAACCAGGGGTTCTATGGCTACACCTTC; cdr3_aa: CASNQGFYGYTF
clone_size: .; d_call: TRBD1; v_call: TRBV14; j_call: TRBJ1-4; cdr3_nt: TGTGCCAGCAGTCCCGGACAGGTTCAAAATGAAAAACTGTTTTTT; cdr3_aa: CASSPGQVQNEKLFF
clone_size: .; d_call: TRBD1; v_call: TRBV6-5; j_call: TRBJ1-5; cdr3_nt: TGTGCCAGCAGGGCCGGGACAGGGGGTCAGCCCCAGCATTTT; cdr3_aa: CASRAGTGGQPQHF
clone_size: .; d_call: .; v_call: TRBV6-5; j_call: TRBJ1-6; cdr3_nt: TGTGCCAGCAGTTCCCCCGGGACAACGAAACCCCTCCACTTT; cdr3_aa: CASSSPGTTKPLHF
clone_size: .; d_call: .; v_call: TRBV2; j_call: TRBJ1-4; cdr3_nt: TGTGCCAGCATTATGCAGGGCGAAAAACTGTTTTTT; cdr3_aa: CASIMQGEKLFF
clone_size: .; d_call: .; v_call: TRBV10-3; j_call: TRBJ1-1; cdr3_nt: TGTGCCACTGTCCTCCAGGAAAACACTGAAGCTTTCTTT; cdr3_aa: CATVLQENTEAFF
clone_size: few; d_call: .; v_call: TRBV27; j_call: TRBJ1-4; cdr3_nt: TGTGCCAGCAGTCCCAGGGGTTTGACTAATGAAAAACTGTTTTTT; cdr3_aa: CASSPRGLTNEKLFF
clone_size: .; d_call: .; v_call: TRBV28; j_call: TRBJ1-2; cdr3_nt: TGTGCCAGCAGTTCGATCGGGGACATCAGCTATGGCTACACCTTC; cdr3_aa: CASSSIGDISYGYTF
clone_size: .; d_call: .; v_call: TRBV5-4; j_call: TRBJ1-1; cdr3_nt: TGTGCCAGCAGCTTGTCAGGAACTGAAGCTTTCTTT; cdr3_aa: CASSLSGTEAFF
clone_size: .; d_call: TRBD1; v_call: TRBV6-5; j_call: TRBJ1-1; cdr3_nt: TGTGCCAGCAGTTACGGACAGGCTAACACTGAAGCTTTCTTT; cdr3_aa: CASSYGQANTEAFF
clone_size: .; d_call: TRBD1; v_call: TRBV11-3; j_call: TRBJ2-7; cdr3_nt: TGTGCCAGCAGCTTAGAGGGTCTCGGGACAGGGGAAAACGAGCAGTACTTC; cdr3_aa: CASSLEGLGTGENEQYF
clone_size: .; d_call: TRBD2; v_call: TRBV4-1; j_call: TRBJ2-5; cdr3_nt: TGCGCCAGCAGCCTTGAACAGACTAGCGGGCAAGAGACCCAGTACTTC; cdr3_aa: CASSLEQTSGQETQYF
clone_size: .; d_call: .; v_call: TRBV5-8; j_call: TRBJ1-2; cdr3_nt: TGTGCCAGCAGCTTGTCAAACAGGGTCTTCGGCTACACCTTC; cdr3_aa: CASSLSNRVFGYTF
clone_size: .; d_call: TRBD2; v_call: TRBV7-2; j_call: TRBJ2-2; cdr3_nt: TGTGCCAGCAGCTTAGGACTAGCGCCTACCGGGGAGCTGTTTTTT; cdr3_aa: CASSLGLAPTGELFF
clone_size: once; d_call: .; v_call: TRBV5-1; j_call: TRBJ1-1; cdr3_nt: TGCGCCAGCAGCGATATAGGGGGGAACACTGAAGCTTTCTTT; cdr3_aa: CASSDIGGNTEAFF
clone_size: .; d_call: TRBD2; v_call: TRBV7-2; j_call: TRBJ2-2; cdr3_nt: TGTGCCAGCAGCCCTAGCGGGGTCTACACCGGGGAGCTGTTTTTT; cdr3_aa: CASSPSGVYTGELFF
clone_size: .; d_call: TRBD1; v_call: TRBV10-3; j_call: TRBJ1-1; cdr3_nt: TGTGCCACCTCAGGGGGGAACACTGAAGCTTTCTTT; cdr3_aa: CATSGGNTEAFF
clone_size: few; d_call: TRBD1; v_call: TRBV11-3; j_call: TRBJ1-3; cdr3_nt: TGTGCCAGCAGCTTTCCCGACAGGGAACCTGGAAACACCATATATTTT; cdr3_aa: CASSFPDREPGNTIYF
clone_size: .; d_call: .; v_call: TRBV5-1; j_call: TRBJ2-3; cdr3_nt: TGCGCCAGCAGCGCGGGGCGCGACTCAGATACGCAGTATTTT; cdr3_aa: CASSAGRDSDTQYF
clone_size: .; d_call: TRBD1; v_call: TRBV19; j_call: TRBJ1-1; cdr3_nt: TGTGCCAGTAGTACCTTCCCTCGACAGGGGACGGGTGGGAACACTGAAGCTTTCTTT; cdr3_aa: CASSTFPRQGTGGNTEAFF
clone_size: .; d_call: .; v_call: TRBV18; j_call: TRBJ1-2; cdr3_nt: TGTGCCAGCTCAGAGACACAGGGAGGGAAGTTCGGCTACACCTTC; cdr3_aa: CASSETQGGKFGYTF
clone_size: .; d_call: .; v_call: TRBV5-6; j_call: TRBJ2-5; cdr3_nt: TGTGCCAGCAGCTTTTGGCCGGCGGGGTCTCGAGGGCTACAAGAGACCCAGTACTTC; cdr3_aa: CASSFWPAGSRGLQETQYF
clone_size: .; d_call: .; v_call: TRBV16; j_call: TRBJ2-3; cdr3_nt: TGTGCCAGCAGCCAATTACCCAGCGCCCACACAGATACGCAGTATTTT; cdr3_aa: CASSQLPSAHTDTQYF
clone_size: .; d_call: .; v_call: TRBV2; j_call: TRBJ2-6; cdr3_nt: TGTGCCAGCATGTTTTGGTATAGCTCTGGGGCCAACGTCCTGACTTTC; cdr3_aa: CASMFWYSSGANVLTF
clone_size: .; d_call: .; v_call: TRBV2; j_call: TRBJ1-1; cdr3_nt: TGTGCCAGCAGTGCTATACGGGAGAACACTGAAGCTTTCTTT; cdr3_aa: CASSAIRENTEAFF
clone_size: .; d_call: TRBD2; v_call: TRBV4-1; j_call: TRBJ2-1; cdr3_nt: TGCGCCAGCAGCCAAGAAAAAGCGGGGGGGGCATTCTACAATGAGCAGTTCTTC; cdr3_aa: CASSQEKAGGAFYNEQFF
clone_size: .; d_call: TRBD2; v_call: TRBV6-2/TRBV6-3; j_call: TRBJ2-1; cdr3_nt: TGTGCCAGCAGTTACTCGGGGCGGGGGGTTTACAATGAGCAGTTCTTC; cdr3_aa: CASSYSGRGVYNEQFF
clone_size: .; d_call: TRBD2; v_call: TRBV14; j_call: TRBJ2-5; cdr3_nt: TGTGCCAGCAGCCAAGAAAAATGGCGGGGGTTGAGCCAAGAGACCCAGTACTTC; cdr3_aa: CASSQEKWRGLSQETQYF